Shown below are 20 T cell receptor beta chains from a single sample sequenced in a study of shared clonotypes between healthy human individuals (dated by TCRdb to 2020 to 2021). The method was the immunoSEQ multiplex PCR assay. Here the immuneACCESS table is served through TCRdb, limited to in-frame sequences with V and J called. Missing clones are a known gap in these copies; in checked studies unresolved V genes cover under half, and the rest lacks a known reason. The sample yields 2 million to 2.5 million clones; about 90% were counted once. The ten largest account for 0.3% to 0.4% of the sample. The sample consisted of naive CD4+ T cells from PBMCs. The cell subset or site label for this specimen denotes: CD45RA+ positively selected. Receptors originate from a man between 18 and 35 years old in good health. Some clones in this sample may be carry-over from other donors' samples.

CDR3 sequence: CASSVGPGGNQPQHF. The CDR3 DNA reads as TGTGCCAGCAGCGTAGGGCCCGGCGGAAATCAGCCCCAGCATTTT. This chain joins TRBV9 and TRBJ1-5; D unclear. From germline, CDR1 is SGDLS and CDR2 YYNGEE. The germline V and J ends were trimmed by 0 bases and 4 bases, with 11 bases remaining between them. The CDR3 totals 15 residues.

The chain's CDR3 is CATVTGRWQPQHF. CDR3 in DNA: TGTGCCACCGTGACAGGGCGATGGCAGCCCCAGCATTTT. This chain connects TRBV28 to TRBJ1-5, with 7 bases matching TRBD1. The CDR3 is 13 residues long. The V gene's germline CDR1 is MDHEN and CDR2 SYDVKM. V lost 10 bases and J lost 7; bases outside the gene matches: 10.

The V call is TRBV2, the J call TRBJ1-1; D not certain. Germline lookup yields CDR1 SNHLY and CDR2 FYNNEI. Trimming removed 5 bases from V and 1 base from J, with 8 bases in between. This CDR3 comprises 13 residues. CDR3 loop: CASSQQTNTEAFF. Written as DNA, the CDR3 is TGTGCCAGCAGTCAACAGACGAACACTGAAGCTTTCTTT. The full variable domain, rest sourced from reference TRBV2 and TRBJ1-1, is EPEVTQTPSHQVTQMGQEVILRCVPISNHLYFYWYRQILGQKVEFLVSFYNNEISEKSEIFDDQFSVERPDGSNFTLKIRSTKLEDSAMYFCASSQQTNTEAFFGQGTRLTVV.

This chain's CDR3 is CASSYASPSYNEQFF. CDR3 bases: TGTGCCAGCAGCTACGCCAGCCCTAGCTACAATGAGCAGTTCTTC. V usage is TRBV7-2 and J usage is TRBJ2-1, with unresolved D. Germline CDR1 reads SGHTA; CDR2 reads FQGNSA. V lost 4 bases and J lost 3, with 13 bases in between. The CDR3 spans 15 residues.

The genes are TRBV7-9 and TRBJ2-2; perhaps TRBD1 as D (6 bases). Germline CDR1 SEHNR, CDR2 FQNEAQ (reference sequence). The CDR3 sequence is 15 residues long. The V end lost 5 bases, the J end lost 2 bases, and 12 bases lay between the germline ends. The chain's CDR3 is CASSRRGTNTGELFF. The CDR3, as DNA: TGTGCCAGCAGCCGCAGGGGCACCAACACCGGGGAGCTGTTTTTT.

The chain joins TRBV18 to TRBJ2-5; 8 bases match TRBD1. V dropped 4 bases and J dropped 5; count of bases not matched to a gene: 9. This CDR3 region has 15 residues. The germline V gene has CDR1 KGHSH and CDR2 LQKENI. CDR3 nucleotide sequence: TGTGCCAGCTCACACTCCGACAGGGGAGCGGAGACCCAGTACTTC. Its translation is CASSHSDRGAETQYF.

The chain couples TRBV5-1 to TRBJ2-2; tentatively, D is TRBD2 (5 bases). The CDR3 consists of 16 residues. CDR1 and CDR2 (germline): SGHRS, YFSETQ. V was shortened by 1 base and J by 4 bases, with 14 bases between the two germline ends. For the CDR3, the DNA is TGCGCCAGCAGCTTGACCGGACCTCGGGGCACCGGGGAGCTGTTTTTT. This translates into CASSLTGPRGTGELFF.

The gene calls are TRBV2 and TRBJ2-3, with TRBD1 as a possible D gene (5 bases). V was clipped by 3 bases and J by 2 bases, with 9 bases between them. The V gene's germline CDR1 is SNHLY and CDR2 FYNNEI. CDR3 length: 14 residues. Here the CDR3 reads CASSEGRPTDTQYF. The CDR3 DNA reads TGTGCCAGCAGTGAGGGGCGGCCCACAGATACGCAGTATTTT.

This clone was observed a few times. This CDR3 reads CASSLERVINTEAFF. The CDR3 DNA follows: TGTGCCAGCAGCCTCGAGAGGGTAATCAACACTGAAGCTTTCTTT. The chain has TRBV7-3 and TRBJ1-1; D not certain. Germline values: CDR1 SGHTA, CDR2 FQGTGA. The CDR3 has 15 amino acids. V was trimmed by 5 bases and J by 2 bases, leaving 15 bases between them.

This clone showed up just a few times. This chain uses TRBV7-9 with TRBJ1-1; the D is unclear. V lost 11 bases and J lost 0, with 10 bases in between. This CDR3 has 12 residues. The germline CDR1 and CDR2 sequences are SEHNR and FQNEAQ (reference sequence). DNA for the CDR3: TGTGCCGACGGGGATCTGAACACTGAAGCTTTCTTT. This sequence encodes CADGDLNTEAFF.

This chain joins TRBV6-5 and TRBJ1-4; no firm D call. From germline, CDR1 is MNHEY and CDR2 SVGAGI. CDR3 length: 15 residues. V shed 6 bases and J shed 4 bases, with 15 bases lying between them. In nucleotides, the CDR3 is TGTGCCAGCAGCCCAAGGGCAGGCGGTAATGAAAAACTGTTTTTT. This sequence encodes CASSPRAGGNEKLFF.

The chain carries TRBV4-2 and TRBJ2-5; no firm D call. From germline, CDR1 is LGHNA and CDR2 YNFKEQ. CDR3 size: 15 residues. Trimming stripped 2 bases from V and 3 bases from J, with 13 bases between. The CDR3: CASSQSDGREETQYF. In nucleotides, the CDR3 is TGTGCCAGCAGCCAATCCGACGGCAGAGAAGAGACCCAGTACTTC.

This clone showed up just once. This sequence joins TRBV25-1 and TRBJ1-2; no clear D. Germline V gene sequence: CDR1 MGHDK, CDR2 SYGVNS. The CDR3 is 13 amino acids. V was pared by 3 bases and J by 4 bases, with 9 bases between. CDR3 loop: CASSDSGTYGYTF. The CDR3 DNA reads as TGTGCCAGCAGTGATAGCGGAACCTATGGCTACACCTTC.

The V and J genes are TRBV27 and TRBJ1-4; no firm D call. The CDR3 is 14 amino acids. V lost 3 bases and J lost 5, with 10 bases in between. Germline CDR1 MNHEY, CDR2 SMNVEV (reference sequence). The CDR3 DNA follows: TGTGCCAGCAGTTTTGGCAGACCGAATGAAAAACTGTTTTTT. Translation gives CASSFGRPNEKLFF. The full variable domain, completed using reference TRBV27 and TRBJ1-4, is EAQVTQNPRYLITVTGKKLTVTCSQNMNHEYMSWYRQDPGLGLRQIYYSMNVEVTDKGDVPEGYKVSRKEKRNFPLILESPSPNQTSLYFCASSFGRPNEKLFFGSGTQLSVL.

The V and J genes are TRBV19 and TRBJ1-5; 7 nucleotides align to TRBD1. Germline CDR1 reads LNHDA; CDR2 reads SQIVND (reference sequence). Trimming took 4 bases from V and 2 from J; bases not matched to a gene: 5. This CDR3 region has 15 residues. CDR3 bases: TGTGCCAGTAGTAGGGAAGGGGGCCGCAATCAGCCCCAGCATTTT. This encodes CASSREGGRNQPQHF.

In the case of this clone: Other DNA sequences in the sample encode the same CDR3. This chain links TRBV7-9 with TRBJ2-5; D call uncertain. V lost 5 bases and J 2 bases, leaving 3 bases between the germline ends. CDR3 size: 11 residues. The germline CDR1 and CDR2 sequences are SEHNR and FQNEAQ (reference sequence). CDR3 amino acids: CASSQQETQYF. The CDR3 DNA reads TGTGCCAGCAGCCAGCAAGAGACCCAGTACTTC.

The rearrangement links TRBV6-5 to TRBJ2-1; unclear D gene. Trimming shortened V by 2 bases and J by 5 bases, and 7 bases separated the two germline ends. CDR1 MNHEY and CDR2 SVGAGI come from the germline V gene. The CDR3 is 13 amino acids. The CDR3 coding sequence is TGTGCCAGCAGTTACAACAGCGACAATGAGCAGTTCTTC. The encoded protein is CASSYNSDNEQFF.

V and J are TRBV7-8 and TRBJ2-7; TRBD1 might be the D (5 bases). Germline loops: CDR1 SGHVS, CDR2 FQNEAQ. V was pared by 5 bases and J by 7 bases, with 24 bases between. The CDR3 contains 16 residues. This CDR3 reads CASSPRAGIPDLEQYF. The CDR3 DNA sequence: TGTGCCAGCAGCCCCAGAGCAGGGATACCCGACTTGGAGCAGTACTTC.

V usage is TRBV11-3 and J usage is TRBJ2-1; D remains ambiguous. There are 13 residues in the CDR3. V lost 2 bases, J lost 6 bases, and 8 bases lay in between. Germline loops: CDR1 SGHNT, CDR2 YENEEA. The chain's CDR3 is CASSLSTVNEQFF. CDR3 sequence (DNA): TGTGCCAGCAGCTTATCAACGGTCAATGAGCAGTTCTTC.

CDR3 in DNA: TGTGCCAGCAGTTCCCCCCAGGCTGTGGGCACTGAAGCTTTCTTT. Its translation is CASSSPQAVGTEAFF. The rearrangement uses TRBV28 and TRBJ1-1; no reliable D call. Per the germline V gene, CDR1 is MDHEN and CDR2 is SYDVKM. The ends were cut back, 4 bases at V and 4 bases at J, with 16 bases in the middle. This CDR3 has 15 amino acids.